These T cell receptor beta chains were read from a single sample in a study of cytomegalovirus exposure and HLA in healthy donors. The method was immunoSEQ multiplex PCR; TCRdb's version includes in-frame clones alone and lacks a portion of them. In the table there are fewer than 250,000 clones, 75% to 80% of which are singletons. The sequencing sample was made of PBMCs. Receptors were obtained from a male donor in good health and CMV-seronegative. CDR3s include the opening cysteine and the closing phenylalanine or tryptophan.

j_gene | v_gene | CDR3aa
TRBJ2-2 | TRBV7-8 | CASSLARRLAGGTGELFF
TRBJ1-2 | TRBV6-5 | CASSYRGYGYTF
TRBJ1-5 | TRBV5-5 | CASSLVAVNQPQHF
TRBJ1-2 | TRBV7-9 | CASSSRWGTRDGDTF
TRBJ2-7 | TRBV5-1 | CASSVTSGGAVQYF
TRBJ2-5 | TRBV9 | CASSPGLVETQYF
TRBJ2-7 | TRBV10-3 | CAISELLASAYEQYF
TRBJ2-4 | TRBV4-3 | CASSQVAGGEENIQYF
TRBJ2-2 | TRBV10-3 | CAIREDPWDRDPTGELFF
TRBJ1-5 | TRBV21-1 | CASSYPEEGGEYQPQHF
TRBJ2-7 | TRBV27 | CASSFSSGTSVSYEQYF
TRBJ2-7 | TRBV27 | CASSPPVGGAFYEQYF
TRBJ1-5 | TRBV28 | CASSWRRVRSNQPQHF
TRBJ1-5 | TRBV4-1 | CASSQDRNRGLYQPQHF
TRBJ2-7 | TRBV7-8 | CASSLAGSGEQYF
TRBJ2-5 | TRBV7-9 | CASSSGTVQETQYF
TRBJ2-5 | TRBV7-2 | CASSLVRGGETQYF
TRBJ2-7 | TRBV10-1 | CAADELGQTYEQYF
TRBJ1-1 | TRBV7-3 | CASSPDGSVNTEAFF
TRBJ2-3 | TRBV7-9 | CSSSLTQFTDTQYF
TRBJ1-5 | TRBV18 | CASSPLAGDNQPQHF
TRBJ1-5 | TRBV6-4 | CASSEGGGNQPQHF
TRBJ1-1 | TRBV5-6 | CASSYSGGEAFF
TRBJ2-3 | TRBV7-2 | CASSSGQGARTQYF
TRBJ1-4 | TRBV30 | CAWSDRQVNEKLFF
TRBJ1-5 | TRBV5-1 | CASSQGQGGNQPQHF
TRBJ2-1 | TRBV18 | CASSRSRSGSGDEQFF
TRBJ2-7 | TRBV4-3 | CASSQDRFPGEQYF
TRBJ2-7 | TRBV10-1 | CASSDSRGISYEQYF
TRBJ1-2 | TRBV30 | CAWSRPFYGYTF
TRBJ2-1 | TRBV29-1 | CSDAAGGIYNEQFF
TRBJ2-3 | TRBV5-6 | CASSLVGLAGVADTQYF
TRBJ1-2 | TRBV19 | CASSIGQGQANYGYTF
TRBJ1-5 | TRBV9 | CASSQEGHNQPQHF
TRBJ2-5 | TRBV5-1 | CASSSALLSGSQETQYF
TRBJ2-7 | TRBV27 | CASSLYRGYSYEQYF
TRBJ2-7 | TRBV5-1 | CASSLGARGYEQYF
TRBJ1-2 | TRBV6-5 | CASSSRGIGTGAGYTF
TRBJ2-2 | TRBV5-6 | CASSYPYPGTSNTGELFF
TRBJ1-1 | TRBV5-4 | CASSLSGQGVNTEAFF
TRBJ1-1 | TRBV7-9 | CASSGSGTGANTEAFF